The rows below give T cell receptor beta chains drawn from one sample of a study of T cell repertoires in cytomegalovirus infection. TCRdb reprocessed the reads via MiXCR and lists one record per CDR3 protein. The sample includes tens of thousands of distinct CDR3 sequences, roughly 19% of them seen just once. These TCRs' antigens remain unknown. Source: CD8+ T cells from cultured PBMCs, taken from culture after CMV antigen stimulation. All receptors come from a human donor in good health (CMV status not recorded). Some clones in this sample may be carry-over from other donors' samples. The CDR3 runs from the conserved cysteine through the conserved F or W. Fields, in order: CDR3 DNA, CDR3 protein, J gene, clone size, D gene, CDR3 length, V gene. D genes are given only for firm matches. Size is stated for part of the rows, as once, few or many counts, or as a class when the clone is expanded.

TGTGCCAGCAGTCCGGGACAGTCCTACGAGCAGTACTTC,CASSPGQSYEQYF,TRBJ2-7,many,TRBD1,13,TRBV27
TGCAGTGCTGCTAGCGGGGGCTACAATGAGCAGTTCTTC,CSAASGGYNEQFF,TRBJ2-1,few,TRBD2,13,TRBV20-1
TGTGCCAGCAGTTTAGCGGGAGGGCCCTCAGATACGCAGTATTTT,CASSLAGGPSDTQYF,TRBJ2-3,many,TRBD2,15,TRBV27
TGTGCCAGCAGCTTGTTGGAGGGGGCGTGGGGCTACACCTTC,CASSLLEGAWGYTF,TRBJ1-2,few,TRBD1,14,TRBV5-6
TGTGCCAGCAGCTTAGCGTGGAGCGGGGGTTTTTCCTACAATGAGCAGTTCTTC,CASSLAWSGGFSYNEQFF,TRBJ2-1,many,TRBD2,18,TRBV7-2
TGTGCCAGCTCACCCGTGGGTCAGGGGGCCTCCTACGAGCAGTACTTC,CASSPVGQGASYEQYF,TRBJ2-7,.,TRBD1,16,TRBV18
TGTGCCAGCAGCCAAGATCCCTACGAGCAGTACTTC,CASSQDPYEQYF,TRBJ2-7,few,.,12,TRBV3-1
TGCGCCAGCAGCCAATGGGCCAGGGACTCGGATGGCTACACCTTC,CASSQWARDSDGYTF,TRBJ1-2,few,.,15,TRBV4-3
TGTGCCAGCAGCTTTCTTTACAGGGCCGCAGACTACAATGAGCAGTTCTTC,CASSFLYRAADYNEQFF,TRBJ2-1,many,.,17,TRBV7-2
TGTGCCAGCGTCTCGAGACCGCAGGGGCGTGCACCCGGGTACCAAGAGACCCAGTACTTC,CASVSRPQGRAPGYQETQYF,TRBJ2-5,few,.,20,TRBV6-6
TGTGCCAGCAGCATACCGGGACAGCTCTACGAGCAGTACTTC,CASSIPGQLYEQYF,TRBJ2-7,many,TRBD1,14,TRBV11-2
TGTGCCAGCAGCCCGGGGCGAGAGACCCAGTACTTC,CASSPGRETQYF,TRBJ2-5,many,.,12,TRBV11-2
TGTGCCAGTACTAGGACATCAGCAACTAATGAAAAACTGTTTTTT,CASTRTSATNEKLFF,TRBJ1-4,.,.,15,TRBV7-2
TGTGCCAGCAGCTGGGACATTTCTGGAAACACCATATATTTT,CASSWDISGNTIYF,TRBJ1-3,many,.,14,TRBV7-8
TGTGCCAGCCAAATGGGCGGCCCCAGGAGGGCCCAGTACTTC,CASQMGGPRRAQYF,TRBJ2-5,many,.,14,TRBV7-2